The 5 T cell receptor beta chains presented below share a single source sample, sequenced in a study of OX40 agonist ivuxolimab in advanced cancers. Sequenced by immunoSEQ multiplex PCR; TCRdb stores in-frame clones only, minus some. The repertoire holds approximately 76,000 clones, with about nine tenths as singletons. The sample was CD4+ or CD8+ T cells sorted from blood, taken in a trial of the OX40 agonist ivuxolimab. The receptors shown here come from an adult with an advanced solid tumor such as melanoma, head and neck, liver or kidney cancer.

This clone occurred once. This chain joins TRBV5-4 and TRBJ2-7; TRBD1 or TRBD2 may be the D gene (5 bases each). CDR3 length: 14 residues. Germline V gene sequence: CDR1 SGHNT, CDR2 YYREEE (reference sequence). V was trimmed by 4 bases and J by 0 bases, leaving 11 bases between them. Written as DNA, the CDR3 is TGTGCCAGCAGCCCCCGGGACCGCTCCTACGAGCAGTACTTC. Its translation is CASSPRDRSYEQYF.

The chain links TRBV7-9 to TRBJ2-1; 11 nucleotides agree with TRBD2. The CDR3 runs 13 residues. Germline CDR1 reads SEHNR; CDR2 reads FQNEAQ (reference sequence). After removal of 5 bases from V and 16 bases from J, the junction contained 10 bases not matched to a gene. The DNA for the CDR3 is TGTGCCAGCAGCCCCGGAACTAGCGGGAGTCAATTCTTC. Translated: CASSPGTSGSQFF.

This clone was recorded only once. The V gene is TRBV10-3, the J gene TRBJ1-2; 11 bases agree with TRBD1. This CDR3 has 14 amino acids. V lost 0 bases to trimming and J lost 8 bases; unmatched junction nucleotides: 2. The germline V gene encodes CDR1 ENHRY and CDR2 SYGVKD. The CDR3, as DNA: TGTGCCATCAGTGAGTCGGGACAGGGGGGCGGCTACACCTTC. This encodes CAISESGQGGGYTF.

The rearrangement joins TRBV7-9 to TRBJ2-1; D possibly corresponds to TRBD2 (5 bases). The CDR3 length is 14 residues. V lost 6 bases and J 7 bases, leaving 16 bases between the germline ends. Per germline, CDR1 SEHNR and CDR2 FQNEAQ (reference sequence). The CDR3: CASSPSLALNEQFF. CDR3 in DNA: TGTGCCAGCAGTCCCTCGCTAGCCCTAAATGAGCAGTTCTTC.

This chain's CDR3 is CASSRQGVETQYF. The DNA for the CDR3 is TGTGCCAGCAGCAGACAGGGCGTAGAGACCCAGTACTTC. This rearrangement joins TRBV28 to TRBJ2-5; 7 bases line up with TRBD1. The germline V gene has CDR1 MDHEN and CDR2 SYDVKM. This CDR3 has 13 residues. J lost 4 bases, V lost 6 bases, and 5 bases had no gene match.